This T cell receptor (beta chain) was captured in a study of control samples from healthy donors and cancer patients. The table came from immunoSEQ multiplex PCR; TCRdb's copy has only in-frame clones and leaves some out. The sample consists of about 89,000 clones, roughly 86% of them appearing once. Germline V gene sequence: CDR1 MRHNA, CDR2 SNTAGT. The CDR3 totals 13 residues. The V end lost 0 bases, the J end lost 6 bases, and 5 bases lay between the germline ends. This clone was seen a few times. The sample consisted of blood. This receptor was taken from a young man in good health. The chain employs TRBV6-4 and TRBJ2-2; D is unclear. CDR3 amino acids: CASSDSQAGELFF. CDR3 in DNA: TGTGCCAGCAGTGACTCCCAGGCCGGGGAGCTGTTTTTT.